Following are 30 T cell receptor beta chains from one sample sequenced in a study of blood T cell repertoires in COVID-19. This table comes from immunoSEQ multiplex PCR, and its TCRdb copy is limited to in-frame clones, with some not included. The sample lists roughly 120,000 clones; less than 75% were seen once. Sequencing used peripheral blood. These receptors were taken from a woman in her sixties or seventies with acute or convalescent COVID-19.

V and J are TRBV5-1 and TRBJ1-1; D gene ambiguous. There are 13 residues in the CDR3. Germline CDR1 and CDR2: SGHRS and YFSETQ. The ends were cut back, 3 bases at V and 0 bases at J, with 6 bases in the middle. CDR3 sequence: CASSWRVNTEAFF. The CDR3 DNA is TGCGCCAGCAGCTGGAGAGTGAACACTGAAGCTTTCTTT.

The V and J genes are TRBV18 and TRBJ1-1; no clear D. Looked up from germline, CDR1 is KGHSH and CDR2 is LQKENI. V was shortened by 4 bases and J by 2 bases, with 8 bases between the two germline ends. There are 13 residues in the CDR3. This chain's CDR3 is CASSLGANTEAFF. CDR3 DNA sequence: TGTGCCAGCTCACTCGGAGCAAACACTGAAGCTTTCTTT. Using reference TRBV18 and TRBJ1-1 for the parts outside the CDR3, the full variable domain is NAGVMQNPRHLVRRRGQEARLRCSPMKGHSHVYWYRQLPEEGLKFMVYLQKENIIDESGMPKERFSAEFPKEGPSILRIQQVVRGDSAAYFCASSLGANTEAFFGQGTRLTVV.

This clone has at least ten counts. The chain carries TRBV5-5 and TRBJ1-4, with TRBD1 identical over 8 bases. Germline CDR1 and CDR2: SGHKS and YYEKEE (reference sequence). With V trimmed by 9 bases and J by 7 bases, 14 bases remained unmatched. The CDR3 runs 15 residues. CDR3 residues: CATSRGTGGPEKLFF. CDR3 bases: TGTGCCACCTCTAGGGGGACAGGAGGGCCTGAAAAACTGTTTTTT.

Only one count was recorded for this clone. Different DNA sequences within this sample yield the same CDR3. The chain joins TRBV2 to TRBJ2-2; possible D gene TRBD2, 5 bases. The CDR3 consists of 14 residues. Germline loops: CDR1 SNHLY, CDR2 FYNNEI. V was shortened by 2 bases and J by 3 bases, with 7 bases between the two germline ends. CDR3 DNA: TGTGCCAGCAGTGAATTGAGGGACACCGGGGAGCTGTTTTTT. It is translated as CASSELRDTGELFF.

This sequence joins TRBV19 and TRBJ2-7; the D gene is possibly TRBD1 (5 bases). There are 15 residues in the CDR3. Germline V gene sequence: CDR1 LNHDA, CDR2 SQIVND (reference sequence). Trimming left V 3 bases short and J 0 bases short, with 12 bases between. This CDR3 reads CASSISYRSSYEQYF. Written as DNA, the CDR3 is TGTGCCAGTAGTATTAGTTACAGGTCCTCCTACGAGCAGTACTTC.

The chain combines TRBV6-5 with TRBJ1-5, with 7 bases identical to TRBD1. Looked up from germline, CDR1 is MNHEY and CDR2 is SVGAGI. Trimming at V came to 6 bases and at J to 4 bases, leaving 6 bases not matched to a gene. CDR3 length equals 14 residues. The CDR3, as DNA: TGTGCCAGCAGAAAAACAGGGGATAATCAGCCCCAGCATTTT. It is translated as CASRKTGDNQPQHF.

This chain links TRBV5-1 with TRBJ2-7, with TRBD2 identical over 11 bases. The J segment lost 7 bases and the V segment lost 4 bases, leaving 7 bases of the junction unmatched. Germline CDR1 reads SGHRS; CDR2 reads YFSETQ. The CDR3 consists of 14 residues. CDR3 loop: CASSPLAGGREQYF. In nucleotides, the CDR3 is TGCGCCAGCAGCCCTCTAGCGGGGGGCAGAGAGCAGTACTTC.

The gene calls are TRBV5-1 and TRBJ2-1; maybe TRBD1 (5 bases). CDR1 is SGHRS and CDR2 is YFSETQ in the germline V gene. There are 15 residues in the CDR3. V was cut by 2 bases and J by 0 bases, with 9 bases left in between. The CDR3 reads CASSFYRSSYNEQFF. The CDR3 nucleotides read TGCGCCAGCAGCTTTTACAGGAGCTCCTACAATGAGCAGTTCTTC.

The chain uses TRBV19 and TRBJ1-2; possible D gene TRBD1, 6 bases. V lost 3 bases and J 3 bases, leaving 17 bases between the germline ends. CDR3 size: 16 residues. The germline gives CDR1 LNHDA, CDR2 SQIVND (reference sequence). The CDR3 loop reads CASSMDRKGFDYGYTF. The CDR3 coding sequence is TGTGCCAGTAGTATGGACAGAAAAGGATTCGACTATGGCTACACCTTC.

The gene calls are TRBV10-3 and TRBJ2-7; 7 bases fit TRBD1. Unmatched junction bases numbered 4, after V lost 5 bases and J lost 3 bases. The V gene's germline CDR1 is ENHRY and CDR2 SYGVKD. The CDR3 totals 13 residues. The CDR3, as DNA: TGTGCCATCAGTAAGACAGGGAACTACGAGCAGTACTTC. Encoded protein: CAISKTGNYEQYF.

The rearrangement uses TRBV2 and TRBJ1-6, with 7 bases aligning to TRBD1. The CDR3 extends over 15 amino acids. Germline V gives CDR1 SNHLY, CDR2 FYNNEI. V shed 7 bases, J shed 3 bases, and the junction held 6 bases outside the gene matches. The CDR3 nucleotides read TGTGCCAGCATGATCGACAGGGACTATAATTCACCCCTCCACTTT. Protein: CASMIDRDYNSPLHF.

This clone has only a few counts. This sequence joins TRBV19 and TRBJ2-7, with 7 bases that match TRBD1. The CDR3 is 15 residues long. V was clipped by 5 bases and J by 0 bases; unmatched bases: 7. Looked up from germline, CDR1 is LNHDA and CDR2 is SQIVND (reference sequence). DNA of the CDR3: TGTGCCAGTAGTTTGACAGGGATAAGCTCCTACGAGCAGTACTTC. It encodes CASSLTGISSYEQYF.

The chain is built from TRBV27 and TRBJ1-1, with no clear D. The CDR3 length is 14 residues. V was pared by 6 bases and J by 3 bases, with 14 bases between. Per germline, CDR1 MNHEY and CDR2 SMNVEV (reference sequence). In DNA, the CDR3 is TGTGCCAGCAGACCACGGACGGGAGACACTGAAGCTTTCTTT. This encodes CASRPRTGDTEAFF.

This clone came up a few times. Germline and junction disagree at one end, which may indicate a read error. This chain connects TRBV18 to TRBJ1-2, with a tentative D call TRBD1 (6 bases). Germline V gene lookup returns CDR1 KGHSH and CDR2 LQKENI. This CDR3 comprises 13 residues. CDR3 DNA sequence: TGTGCCAGCTCACCACCTTCAGGGGATGGCAACACCTTC. Its protein product is CASSPPSGDGNTF.

The rearrangement links TRBV11-2 to TRBJ2-1, with 8 bases fitting TRBD2. CDR1 is SGHAT and CDR2 is FQNNGV in the germline V gene. The CDR3 extends over 15 amino acids. Unmatched junction bases numbered 5, after V lost 5 bases and J lost 2 bases. The CDR3 sequence: CASSQMRGAYNEQFF. Written as DNA, the CDR3 is TGTGCCAGCAGCCAGATGCGGGGGGCCTACAATGAGCAGTTCTTC. The full variable domain, with the rest looked up from reference TRBV11-2 and TRBJ2-1, is EAGVAQSPRYKIIEKRQSVAFWCNPISGHATLYWYQQILGQGPKLLIQFQNNGVVDDSQLPKDRFSAERLKGVDSTLKIQPAKLEDSAVYLCASSQMRGAYNEQFFGPGTRLTVL.

This clone was detected a few times. This chain joins TRBV6-2 or TRBV6-3 and TRBJ2-7; TRBD2 matches at 8 bases. Trimming cost V 4 bases and J 3 bases; bases outside gene matches: 11. Germline V gene sequence: CDR1 MNHEY, CDR2 SVGEGT. This CDR3 is built from 16 residues. CDR3 sequence: CASSSHSRGAYYEQYF. The CDR3 nucleotides read TGTGCCAGCAGTTCCCATTCGCGGGGGGCGTACTACGAGCAGTACTTC.

This rearrangement joins TRBV19 to TRBJ1-2; no definite D call. Trimming took 1 base from V and 4 from J, leaving 10 bases between them. Germline V gene data show CDR1 as LNHDA and CDR2 as SQIVND (reference sequence). The CDR3 totals 14 residues. CDR3 coding DNA: TGTGCCAGTAGTATAGGTACAGCCCTCTATGGCTACACCTTC. Protein: CASSIGTALYGYTF. The full variable domain, completed using reference TRBV19 and TRBJ1-2, is DGGITQSPKYLFRKEGQNVTLSCEQNLNHDAMYWYRQDPGQGLRLIYYSQIVNDFQKGDIAEGYSVSREKKESFPLTVTSAQKNPTAFYLCASSIGTALYGYTFGSGTRLTVV.

This clone was counted once. The V gene is TRBV29-1, the J gene TRBJ1-4; a weak D match, TRBD1 (5 bases). This CDR3 contains 14 residues. The germline CDR1 and CDR2 sequences are SQVTM and ANQGSEA. Trimming removed 4 bases at V and 5 bases at J, with 14 bases between. In nucleotides, the CDR3 is TGCAGCGTTGGTCGGGAGGGGCCAAATGAAAAACTGTTTTTT. Translated: CSVGREGPNEKLFF.

A few counts support this clone. This chain connects TRBV10-3 to TRBJ1-1; 8 nucleotides line up with TRBD1. This CDR3 region has 13 residues. Trimming took 4 bases from V and 4 from J; bases not matched to a gene: 2. Germline V gives CDR1 ENHRY, CDR2 SYGVKD. The DNA for the CDR3 is TGTGCCATCAGTGGGACAGGGACCACTGAAGCTTTCTTT. Its translation is CAISGTGTTEAFF.

The V and J genes are TRBV11-2 and TRBJ1-4; D gene unclear. V gave up 4 bases and J gave up 14 bases, with 20 bases separating them. CDR1 is SGHAT, CDR2 FQNNGV, per germline. The CDR3 spans 14 residues. CDR3 coding DNA: TGTGCCAGCAGCTCGCCTCAAGGCGAGGTTAGGCTGTTTTTT. It translates to CASSSPQGEVRLFF.

This CDR3 is CSVGQGTNTEAFF. In DNA form, the CDR3 reads TGCAGCGTTGGTCAGGGTACGAACACTGAAGCTTTCTTT. This sequence joins TRBV29-1 and TRBJ1-1; tentatively, D is TRBD1 (5 bases). The V gene lost 4 bases and the J gene lost 1 base, with 10 bases spanning the gap. Germline V gives CDR1 SQVTM, CDR2 ANQGSEA. The CDR3 is made up of 13 amino acids.

V is TRBV19 and J is TRBJ1-2; D unresolved. Germline V CDR1 and CDR2: LNHDA, SQIVND (reference sequence). Deletions cut 7 bases from V and 0 bases from J, with 12 bases between. CDR3 size: 14 residues. CDR3 nucleotides: TGTGCCAGTACCCCCCCAGGCACTAACTATGGCTACACCTTC. Amino acids: CASTPPGTNYGYTF.

The CDR3 region has the DNA TGTGCCAGCAGCCAGCCGGGACAGGGACCCCTGCTCCAAGAGACCCAGTACTTC. As protein: CASSQPGQGPLLQETQYF. The chain combines TRBV3-1 (or the pseudogene TRBV3-2) with TRBJ2-5; 9 positions agree with TRBD1. V was pared by 3 bases and J by 1 base, with 12 bases of the junction left unmatched. Looked up from germline, CDR1 is LGHDT and CDR2 is YNNKEL (reference sequence). The CDR3 loop spans 18 amino acids.

This chain links TRBV10-1 with TRBJ2-1; no clear D. Germline V gene sequence: CDR1 WNHNN, CDR2 SYGVQD (reference sequence). This CDR3 spans 13 amino acids. V lost 7 bases to trimming and J lost 0 bases, with 7 bases between them. CDR3 loop: CASTDSSYNEQFF. In nucleotides, the CDR3 is TGCGCCAGCACCGATAGCTCCTACAATGAGCAGTTCTTC.

J is TRBJ1-2 and V is TRBV2; no definite D call. The V end was cut by 5 bases, the J end by 8 bases, with 21 bases between. CDR1 is SNHLY, CDR2 FYNNEI, per germline. The CDR3 is made up of 15 amino acids. The CDR3 sequence: CASSWVPYPAEGYTF. For the CDR3, the DNA is TGTGCCAGCAGTTGGGTGCCCTACCCTGCGGAAGGCTACACCTTC.

V gene TRBV9 combines with J gene TRBJ2-2; TRBD2 matches 13 bases. The CDR3 extends over 18 amino acids. V trimming: 4 bases; J trimming: 5 bases; junction bases outside the gene matches: 11. Germline V gene sequence: CDR1 SGDLS, CDR2 YYNGEE. The CDR3 DNA follows: TGTGCCAGCAGCCCAAGGACTAGCGGGGGCCGGGGGACCGGGGAGCTGTTTTTT. Translation: CASSPRTSGGRGTGELFF.

The CDR3 DNA follows: TGTGCCACCAGCAGAGATGGGACACACCAGAGCGGGGGGGCCAAAAACATTCAGTACTTC. Residues: CATSRDGTHQSGGAKNIQYF. This rearrangement joins TRBV15 to TRBJ2-4; 9 nucleotides agree with TRBD2. V shed 0 bases and J 1 base; nucleotides not matched to a gene: 13. The germline V gene has CDR1 LNHNV and CDR2 YYDKDF (reference sequence). This CDR3 contains 20 residues.

The V gene is TRBV12-3 or TRBV12-4, the J gene TRBJ1-2; the D is unclear. The length of the CDR3 is 13 residues. Trimming removed 3 bases at V and 5 bases at J, with 10 bases between. The CDR3 DNA reads as TGTGCCAGCAGTTTCTCTCCCCCTTATGGCTACACCTTC. Amino acids: CASSFSPPYGYTF.

This chain uses TRBV10-1 with TRBJ1-6; 7 bases are shared with TRBD1. Germline V gives CDR1 WNHNN, CDR2 SYGVQD (reference sequence). This CDR3 has 13 residues. The ends lost 4 bases at V and 7 bases at J; junction bases unmatched: 1. As DNA, the CDR3 is TGCGCCAGCAGTGGGGACAGAAATTCACCCCTCCACTTT. Translating gives CASSGDRNSPLHF.

V gene TRBV11-1 combines with J gene TRBJ2-7; 7 nucleotides line up with TRBD2. The germline V gene encodes CDR1 SGHAT and CDR2 FQDESV (reference sequence). V was clipped by 5 bases and J by 0 bases; unmatched bases: 7. The CDR3 is 15 amino acids. Here the CDR3 reads CASSPDLAASYEQYF. The CDR3 DNA follows: TGTGCCAGCAGCCCAGACCTAGCGGCCTCCTACGAGCAGTACTTC.